This T cell receptor (beta chain) was profiled in a study of blood T cell repertoires in COVID-19. About the research overall: Acute-phase and convalescent COVID-19 samples originated in the United States, Italy and Spain. Nucleic acid was either cDNA or gDNA, and it came from T cells, B-cell-depleted T cells, or PBMCs.

V was shortened by 3 bases and J by 6 bases, with 19 bases between the two germline ends. The CDR3 runs to 17 residues. CDR1 and CDR2 (germline): SGHRS, YFSETQ. Clones were sequenced by immunoSEQ multiplex PCR, and TCRdb holds only the in-frame ones, with some missing. The table records a few hundred thousand clones, roughly 85% of them present only once. Sequenced sample: peripheral blood. The gene calls are TRBV5-1 and TRBJ1-6, with a tentative D call TRBD1 (5 bases). The receptor was isolated from a woman in her 70s with COVID-19, enrolled during active disease. CDR3 amino acids: CASSYRTDSLLNSPLHF. As DNA, the CDR3 is TGCGCCAGCAGCTACCGAACCGACAGCCTCCTTAATTCACCCCTCCACTTT.